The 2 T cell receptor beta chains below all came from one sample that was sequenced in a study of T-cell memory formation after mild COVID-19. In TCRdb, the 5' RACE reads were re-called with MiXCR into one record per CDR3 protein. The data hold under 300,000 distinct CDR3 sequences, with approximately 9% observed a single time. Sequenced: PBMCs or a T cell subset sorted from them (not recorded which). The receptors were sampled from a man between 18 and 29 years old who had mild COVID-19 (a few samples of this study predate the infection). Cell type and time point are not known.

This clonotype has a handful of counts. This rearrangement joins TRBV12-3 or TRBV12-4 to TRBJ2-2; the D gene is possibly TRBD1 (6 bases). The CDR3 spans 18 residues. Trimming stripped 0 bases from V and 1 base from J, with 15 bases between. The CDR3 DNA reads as TGTGCCAGCAGTTTAGCCTGGGGGCGGGCCAAGAACACCGGGGAGCTGTTTTTT. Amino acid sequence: CASSLAWGRAKNTGELFF.

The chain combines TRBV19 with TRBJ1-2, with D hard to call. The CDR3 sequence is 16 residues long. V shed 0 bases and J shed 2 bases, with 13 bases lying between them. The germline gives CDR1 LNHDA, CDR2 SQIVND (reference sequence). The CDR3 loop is CASSIDSLGANYGYTF. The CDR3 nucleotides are TGTGCCAGTAGTATAGATTCGCTGGGCGCGAACTATGGCTACACCTTC.